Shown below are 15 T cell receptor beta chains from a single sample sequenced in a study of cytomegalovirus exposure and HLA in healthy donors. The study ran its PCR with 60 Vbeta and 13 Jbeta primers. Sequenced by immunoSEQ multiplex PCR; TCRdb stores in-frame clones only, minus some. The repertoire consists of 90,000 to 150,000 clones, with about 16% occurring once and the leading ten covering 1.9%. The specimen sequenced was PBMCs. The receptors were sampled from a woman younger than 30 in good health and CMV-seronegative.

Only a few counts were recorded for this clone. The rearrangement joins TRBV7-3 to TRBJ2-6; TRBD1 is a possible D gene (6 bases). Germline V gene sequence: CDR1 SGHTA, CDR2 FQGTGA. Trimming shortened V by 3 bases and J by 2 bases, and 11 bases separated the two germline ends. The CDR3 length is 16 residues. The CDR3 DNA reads TGTGCCAGCAGCTTTCAGGCAGGGGCTGGGGCCAACGTCCTGACTTTC. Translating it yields CASSFQAGAGANVLTF.

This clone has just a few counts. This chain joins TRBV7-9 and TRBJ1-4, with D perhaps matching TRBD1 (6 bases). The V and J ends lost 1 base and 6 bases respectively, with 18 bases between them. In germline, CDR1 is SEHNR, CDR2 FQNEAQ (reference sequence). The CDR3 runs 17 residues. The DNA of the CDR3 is TGTGCCAGCAGCTTAGAGGACTGGGGGCGTCTTGATGAAAAACTGTTTTTT. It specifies CASSLEDWGRLDEKLFF.

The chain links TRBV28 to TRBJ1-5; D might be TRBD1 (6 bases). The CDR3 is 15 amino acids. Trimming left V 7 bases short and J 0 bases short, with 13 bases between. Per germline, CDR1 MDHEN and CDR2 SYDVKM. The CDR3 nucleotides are TGTGCCAGCATCCCAGGACAGTATAGCAATCAGCCCCAGCATTTT. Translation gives CASIPGQYSNQPQHF.

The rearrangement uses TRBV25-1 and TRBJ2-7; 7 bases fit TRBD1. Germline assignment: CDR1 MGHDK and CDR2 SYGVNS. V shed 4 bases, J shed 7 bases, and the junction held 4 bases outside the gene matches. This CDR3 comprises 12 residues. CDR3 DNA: TGTGCCAGCAGTGGACAGGGTAGAGAGCAGTACTTC. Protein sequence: CASSGQGREQYF.

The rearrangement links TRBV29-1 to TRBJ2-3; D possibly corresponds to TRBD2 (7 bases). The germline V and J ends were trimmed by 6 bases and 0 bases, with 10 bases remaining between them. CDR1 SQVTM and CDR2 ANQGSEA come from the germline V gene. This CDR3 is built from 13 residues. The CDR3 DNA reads TGCAGCGTGGGGGGGCTTAGCACAGATACGCAGTATTTT. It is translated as CSVGGLSTDTQYF.

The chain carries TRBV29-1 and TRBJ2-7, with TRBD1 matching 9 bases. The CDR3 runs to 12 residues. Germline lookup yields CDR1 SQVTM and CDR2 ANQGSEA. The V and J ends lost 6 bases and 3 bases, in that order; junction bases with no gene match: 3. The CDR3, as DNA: TGCAGCGTGATGACAGGGGGCTACGAGCAGTACTTC. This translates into CSVMTGGYEQYF.

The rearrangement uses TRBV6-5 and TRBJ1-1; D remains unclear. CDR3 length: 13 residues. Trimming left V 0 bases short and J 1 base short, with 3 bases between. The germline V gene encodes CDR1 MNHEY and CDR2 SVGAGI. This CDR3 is CASSYSRNTEAFF. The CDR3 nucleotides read TGTGCCAGCAGTTACTCGAGGAACACTGAAGCTTTCTTT.

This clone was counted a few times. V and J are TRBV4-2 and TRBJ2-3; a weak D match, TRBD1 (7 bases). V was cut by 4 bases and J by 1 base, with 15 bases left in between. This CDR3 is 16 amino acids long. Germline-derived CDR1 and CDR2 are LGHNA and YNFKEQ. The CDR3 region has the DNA TGTGCCAGCAGCCTCGGAGGGGGCGAGGGCACAGATACGCAGTATTTT. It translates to CASSLGGGEGTDTQYF.

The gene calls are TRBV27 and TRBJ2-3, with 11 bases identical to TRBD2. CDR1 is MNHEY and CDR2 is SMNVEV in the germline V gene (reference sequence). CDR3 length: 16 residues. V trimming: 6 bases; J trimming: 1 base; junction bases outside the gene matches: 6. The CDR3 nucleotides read TGTGCCAGCAGCTACCAGGGACTAGCGGGCACAGATACGCAGTATTTT. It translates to CASSYQGLAGTDTQYF.

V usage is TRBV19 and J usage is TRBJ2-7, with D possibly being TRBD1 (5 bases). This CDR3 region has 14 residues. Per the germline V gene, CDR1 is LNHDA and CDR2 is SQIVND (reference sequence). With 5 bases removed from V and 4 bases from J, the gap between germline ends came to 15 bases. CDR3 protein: CASSSPGKGYEQYF. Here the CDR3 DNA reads TGTGCCAGTAGTTCGCCAGGGAAAGGGTACGAGCAGTACTTC.

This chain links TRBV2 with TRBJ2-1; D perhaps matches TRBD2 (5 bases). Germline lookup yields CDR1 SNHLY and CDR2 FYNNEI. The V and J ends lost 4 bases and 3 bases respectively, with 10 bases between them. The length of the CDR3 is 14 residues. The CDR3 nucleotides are TGTGCCAGCAGTGGCCTAGCCAGCTACAATGAGCAGTTCTTC. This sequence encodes CASSGLASYNEQFF.

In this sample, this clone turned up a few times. The CDR3 DNA sequence: TGTGCCAGTCGGGGTAGAGGTAGCGGGAGCGTCAGCTCCTACGAGCAGTACTTC. The encoded protein is CASRGRGSGSVSSYEQYF. The chain couples TRBV5-6 to TRBJ2-7, with 9 bases matching TRBD2. V lost 8 bases, J lost 0 bases, and 18 bases stayed unmatched. CDR3 length equals 18 residues. Germline V gene lookup returns CDR1 SGHDT and CDR2 YYEEEE.

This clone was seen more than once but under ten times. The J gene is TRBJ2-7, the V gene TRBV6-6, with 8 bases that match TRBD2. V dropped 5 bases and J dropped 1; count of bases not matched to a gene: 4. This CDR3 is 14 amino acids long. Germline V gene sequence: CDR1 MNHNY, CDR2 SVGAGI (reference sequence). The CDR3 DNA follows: TGTGCCAGCAGTCGACTAGCGCCTTCCTACGAGCAGTACTTC. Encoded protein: CASSRLAPSYEQYF.

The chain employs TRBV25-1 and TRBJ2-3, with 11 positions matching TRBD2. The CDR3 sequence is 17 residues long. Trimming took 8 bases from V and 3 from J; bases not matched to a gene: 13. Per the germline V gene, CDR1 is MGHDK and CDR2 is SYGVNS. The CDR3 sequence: CASRSGGLAGGTDTQYF. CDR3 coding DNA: TGTGCCAGCCGTAGCGGGGGGCTAGCGGGAGGAACAGATACGCAGTATTTT.

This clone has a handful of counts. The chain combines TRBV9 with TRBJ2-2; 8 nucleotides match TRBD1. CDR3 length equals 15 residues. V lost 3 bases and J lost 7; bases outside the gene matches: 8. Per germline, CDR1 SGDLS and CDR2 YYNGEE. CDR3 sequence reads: CASSGAGGASGELFF. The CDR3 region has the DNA TGTGCCAGCAGCGGGGCAGGGGGCGCGAGCGGGGAGCTGTTTTTT.